A selection of T cell receptor beta chains follows, all from one sample in a study of shared clonotypes between healthy human individuals. Data came from immunoSEQ multiplex PCR; TCRdb stores just in-frame clones and leaves some out. The sample shows some 1,100,000 clones, about 84% of them seen only once. Sequenced: memory CD4+ T cells from PBMCs. These receptor sequences come from a man aged 18 to 30 in good health. Some clones in this sample may be carry-over from other donors' samples. Each CDR3 is given with its conserved first and last residue. D genes are given only for firm matches. The size entry is marked missing in some rows and otherwise reads once, few, many or a size class.

D gene | J gene | CDR3 length | V gene | clone size | CDR3 protein | CDR3 DNA
NA | TRBJ2-2 | 14 | TRBV30 | NA | CAWSLVTNTGELFF | TGTGCCTGGAGTTTGGTTACGAACACCGGGGAGCTGTTTTTT
TRBD2 | TRBJ2-7 | 16 | TRBV27 | NA | CASRLNRLAVSYEQYF | TGTGCCAGCAGACTAAACCGACTAGCGGTATCCTACGAGCAGTACTTC
NA | TRBJ2-1 | 15 | TRBV27 | NA | CASSLDPGSYNEQFF | TGTGCCAGCAGTCTTGACCCGGGCTCCTACAATGAGCAGTTCTTC
NA | TRBJ1-2 | 16 | TRBV5-1 | NA | CASSLAEVPMDYGYTF | TGCGCCAGCAGCTTGGCCGAGGTGCCAATGGACTATGGCTACACCTTC
TRBD2 | TRBJ2-2 | 17 | TRBV28 | NA | CASSLGLAGGPPGELFF | TGTGCCAGCAGTTTGGGGCTAGCGGGAGGCCCCCCCGGGGAGCTGTTTTTT
NA | TRBJ1-4 | 12 | TRBV7-8 | once | CASSSEAGKLFF | TGTGCCAGCAGCTCGGAGGCGGGGAAACTGTTTTTT
TRBD1 | TRBJ1-4 | 16 | TRBV2 | NA | CASSESRGQTNEKLFF | TGTGCCAGCAGTGAATCCAGGGGGCAGACTAATGAAAAACTGTTTTTT
NA | TRBJ1-1 | 13 | TRBV7-2 | NA | CASSGELSTEAFF | TGTGCCAGCAGCGGGGAACTGAGCACTGAAGCTTTCTTT
NA | TRBJ1-2 | 14 | TRBV28 | NA | CASSLAGGAEGYTF | TGTGCCAGCAGTTTGGCGGGGGGCGCGGAGGGCTACACCTTC
TRBD2 | TRBJ2-5 | 18 | TRBV5-4 | NA | CASSLEVTSGRAGAAQYF | TGTGCCAGCAGCTTGGAAGTAACTAGCGGGAGGGCCGGGGCGGCCCAGTACTTC
NA | TRBJ2-6 | 17 | TRBV18 | NA | CASSPRTGRSGANVLTF | TGTGCCAGCTCACCCCGGACGGGGCGCTCTGGGGCCAACGTCCTGACTTTC
NA | TRBJ2-7 | 15 | TRBV5-4 | NA | CASSPGPGPSYEQYF | TGTGCCAGCAGCCCCGGTCCAGGTCCGTCCTACGAGCAGTACTTC
NA | TRBJ2-6 | 15 | TRBV11-2 | NA | CASRASGSGANVLTF | TGTGCCAGCAGAGCCTCCGGCTCTGGGGCCAACGTCCTGACTTTC
TRBD2 | TRBJ2-1 | 15 | TRBV5-1 | NA | CASSLSGSGWYEQFF | TGCGCCAGCAGCTTAAGCGGGAGTGGGTGGTATGAGCAGTTCTTC
TRBD2 | TRBJ2-2 | 15 | TRBV7-3 | NA | CASSLLAGAHGELFF | TGTGCCAGCAGCTTACTAGCGGGAGCGCACGGGGAGCTGTTTTTT
NA | TRBJ2-7 | 16 | TRBV4-1 | NA | CASSQEGNRWSYEQYF | TGCGCCAGCAGCCAAGAGGGGAACAGGTGGTCCTACGAGCAGTACTTC
NA | TRBJ1-1 | 15 | TRBV21-1 | once | CASSNQTGGGTEAFF | TGTGCCAGCAGCAACCAGACAGGGGGGGGCACTGAAGCTTTCTTT
TRBD2 | TRBJ2-1 | 15 | TRBV5-1 | many | CASSPGTSGYNEQFF | TGCGCCAGCAGCCCAGGGACTAGCGGATACAATGAGCAGTTCTTC
NA | TRBJ1-3 | 14 | TRBV2 | few | CASSVRGSGNTIYF | TGTGCCAGCAGTGTACGGGGCTCTGGAAACACCATATATTTT
NA | TRBJ2-3 | 13 | TRBV29-1 | once | CSVVSPSPDTQYF | TGCAGCGTTGTAAGCCCTAGCCCAGATACGCAGTATTTT
TRBD2 | TRBJ2-4 | 16 | TRBV7-6 | NA | CASSGGLAGDKNIQYF | TGTGCCAGCAGCGGAGGACTAGCGGGAGACAAAAACATTCAGTACTTC
NA | TRBJ1-5 | 13 | TRBV18 | NA | CASSPTSTQPQHF | TGTGCCAGCTCACCAACTTCCACTCAGCCCCAGCATTTT
NA | TRBJ2-7 | 11 | TRBV28 | NA | CASSWPRGQYF | TGTGCCAGCAGTTGGCCTAGAGGGCAGTACTTC